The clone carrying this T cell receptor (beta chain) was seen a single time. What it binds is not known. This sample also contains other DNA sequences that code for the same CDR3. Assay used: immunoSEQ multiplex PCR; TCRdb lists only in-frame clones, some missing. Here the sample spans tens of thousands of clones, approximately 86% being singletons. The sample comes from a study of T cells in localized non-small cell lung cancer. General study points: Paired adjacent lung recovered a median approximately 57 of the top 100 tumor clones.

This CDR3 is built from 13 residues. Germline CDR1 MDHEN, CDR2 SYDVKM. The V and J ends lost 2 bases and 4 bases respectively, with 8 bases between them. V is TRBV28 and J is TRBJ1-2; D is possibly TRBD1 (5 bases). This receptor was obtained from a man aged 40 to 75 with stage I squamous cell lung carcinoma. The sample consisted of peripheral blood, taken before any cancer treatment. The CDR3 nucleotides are TGTGCCAGCAGTTTAGCCAGGGCCTATGGCTACACCTTC. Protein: CASSLARAYGYTF.